The sequence of this T cell receptor (beta chain) was determined in a study of CD8+CD57+ T cells in acquired aplastic anemia. Sequencing involved patients with CD8+CD57+ cell expansion previously shown by flow cytometry. According to the study, genomic DNA was the template for TCR beta VDJ and CDR3 profiling. A single record per CDR3 protein comes from TCRdb applying MiXCR to the reads. The table has 270,000 or so distinct CDR3 sequences, 82% seen once. CDR1 and CDR2 (germline): SGHVS, FNYEAQ. V was cut by 0 bases and J by 8 bases, with 17 bases left in between. The CDR3 length is 16 residues. The sequence derives from a human donor with aplastic anemia. This rearrangement joins TRBV7-6 to TRBJ2-1; possibly TRBD1 for D (6 bases). Sequenced input: sorted CD4+, CD8+, or CD8+CD57+ T cells (not recorded which) from PBMCs. The CDR3 protein is CASSLAHGTKGDEQFF. Here the CDR3 DNA reads TGTGCCAGCAGCTTAGCCCACGGGACAAAAGGCGATGAGCAGTTCTTC.